This T cell receptor beta chain was found in a study of beta chain features in type 1 diabetes (dated by TCRdb to 2016 to 2019). Study-wide context: Mean age, gender distribution, total cell number and subset yield were not different between patients and healthy donors. Regulatory and stem cell-like memory subsets were obtained from only 8 patients and roughly 8 healthy donors, while naive and central memory subsets were obtained from all 30 or so donors. Across all samples, approximately 98,000,000 sorted cells were examined, and cell number per subset correlated strongly with RNA yield. In the study, recently diagnosed type 1 diabetes patients and matched healthy donors were compared on the TCRB repertoires of their sorted circulating CD4+ T cell subsets.

The entire isolated RNA was reverse transcribed using the High Capacity cDNA Reverse Transcription Kit, and thus expressed TCRB transcripts were sequenced. Deep immunoSEQ sequencing was performed on naive, central memory and regulatory T cell samples, with an average of roughly 3.3 million total reads per sample. Sorted cells were lysed in RLT buffer and RNA was extracted with DNase-treated RNeasy Micro or Mini kits, depending on cell number. To prevent cross-contamination, each cell subset was processed individually, whereas patient and healthy donor samples were processed jointly. Using the immunoSEQ multiplex PCR, TCRB sequences were amplified from cDNA into 87-bp fragments spanning the CDR3 region. Amplicons were sequenced on the Illumina HiSeq platform. The published analysis was carried out like this. Synthetic template baselines were used to correct PCR bias computationally, reads within Hamming distance 2 were collapsed together, and singletons that could not be merged were discarded. By aligning reads against IMGT, V, D and J genes, CDR3 length, and insertions or deletions at six rearrangement sites were assigned. Clonotype counts were normalized to sorted cell number within each subset before computing true diversity and Gini coefficients with the tcR R package. The overlap coefficient, calculated on TCRB nucleotide sequences, was used to quantify repertoire sharing. As a proxy for the pre-selection repertoire, out-of-frame TCRB sequences from naive cells were analyzed. TCRdb mirrors the immuneACCESS table, restricted to in-frame sequences. Some clones are absent from its copies; in checked studies, under half trace to an unresolved V gene, and the reason for the others is unknown. V and J calls and clone size follow that table, whereas D and trimming were derived from the DNA. The sample records 400,000 to 500,000 clones, 11% to 15% of which are singletons. The top ten hold roughly 0.033% of the sample.

What the authors observed across the whole study: In all four CD4+ subsets, TCRB CDR3 length was moderately but significantly shorter in type 1 diabetes patients. HLA sub-analyses involved small numbers of individuals, so any influence of HLA type on TCRB rearrangement remained unresolved. Fewer insertions and more nucleotide deletions at VDJ recombination sites were observed in patients with type 1 diabetes, implying thymic rearrangement abnormalities. Naive, central memory and regulatory TCRB repertoires appeared to be more similar among patients than among healthy donors. PCR might favor shorter templates, but patient and control samples were amplified and corrected together, so any skew would affect both groups equally. Because cDNA rather than genomic DNA was sequenced, highly expressing activated cells could have been over-represented, although no difference in activation and CD3 levels was found between groups.

From each donor, a single peripheral blood sample of 100 to 150 mL on average was drawn into heparinised tubes. Using a panel that included CD45RO, CCR7, CD25, CD127, CD95 and CD27, naive, central memory, regulatory and stem cell-like memory CD4+ T cells were sorted on a BD FACSAria II. All sorted populations exceeded 95% purity. PBMCs were isolated immediately by Lymphoprep density gradient centrifugation and stained directly without culture. To minimize batch effects, samples were stained and sorted in pairs, one healthy donor with one patient per experiment. Unmatched junction bases come to 2, with V trimmed by 0 bases and J by 6 bases. The cysteine opens and the phenylalanine closes a CDR3 of 14 amino acids. The CDR3 DNA has 42 bases and is translated from base 1. CDR1 and CDR2 are drawn from the germline V gene (reference sequence): SGHNT, YYREEE. In regard to this clone: Its cognate antigen has yet to be identified. Base qualities are not recorded, but no much larger clone differs from it by a single base.

Sequenced: naive CD4+ T cells from blood. The cell subset or site label for this specimen denotes: true naive CD4+ T cells. This receptor chain uses TRBV5-4 and TRBJ2-3; 9 of the junction bases match TRBD2. The source is a man aged 25 to 40 in good health. The DNA sequence is as follows: TGTGCCAGCAGCTTGGGGCGGGAGGGGGATACGCAGTATTTT. Translated, it gives CASSLGREGDTQYF.